This T cell receptor (beta chain) was obtained from a study of response to subunit inactivated influenza vaccine. TCRdb re-derived calls from the RT-PCR reads in MiXCR, one entry per CDR3 protein. This repertoire shows about 480,000 distinct CDR3 sequences, over 10% found once; its top ten account for approximately 14%. Note on this clonotype: The antigen remains unidentified.

The germline V gene encodes CDR1 SGHRS and CDR2 YFSETQ. Trimming cost V 4 bases and J 3 bases, with 17 bases left between them. This CDR3 spans 15 amino acids. Study results and limitations: New T cells are recruited in small numbers by each seasonal influenza vaccination, according to the authors' suggestion.

This TCR was recovered from a man aged 50-60 years who received an inactivated influenza vaccine. The specimen comprised PBMCs from blood, sampled more than 35 days after vaccination. The chain combines TRBV5-1 with TRBJ2-7, with D perhaps matching TRBD1 or TRBD2 (6 bases each). The CDR3 is CASSQQGLGGYEQYF. Here the CDR3 DNA reads TGCGCCAGCAGCCAACAGGGCCTCGGGGGCTACGAGCAGTACTTC.